The present T cell receptor (beta chain) was sequenced within a study of T cell responses to AZD1222 COVID-19 vaccine. In the study overall: Pooled samples include second doses given at about 4 or 12 weeks. The study, taken as a whole, reports: Reports say nearly half of spike-specific TCRs go after unmutated variant regions.

As regards this clone: Its antigen is not known.

Germline CDR1 reads SQVTM; CDR2 reads ANQGSEA. Losses at the gene ends were 6 bases for V and 2 bases for J; bases not matched to a gene: 4. The CDR3 length is 12 residues. The method was immunoSEQ multiplex PCR; TCRdb's version includes in-frame clones alone and lacks a portion of them. The sample carries about 150,000 clones, about 93% recorded once. The input for sequencing was peripheral blood, taken on day 0 of AZD1222 vaccination. The rearrangement links TRBV29-1 to TRBJ2-7; 7 bases line up with TRBD1. The source is an adult in good health. The CDR3, as DNA: TGCAGCGTCCGACAGGGCCCCTACGAGCAGTACTTC. Translating gives CSVRQGPYEQYF.